The 25 T cell receptor beta chains reported below all come from one sample, sequenced in a study of regulatory and conventional T cells in RAG deficiency. Here immunoSEQ multiplex PCR was the method, and the copy in TCRdb shows in-frame clones only, minus some. This sample has 30,000 to 35,000 clones; roughly 76% occur once, and the top ten carry 3% to 3.5%. Blood CD4+ CD25-low CD127-high conventional T cells supplied the genomic DNA template. These sequences were also reported in another study, on regulatory T cells. That study reports: The primer mix had 52 TRBV and 13 TRBJ primers.

The source material was CD4+ effector T cells sorted from blood. The source is a human donor in good health.

This clone appeared a few times. The chain joins TRBV4-2 to TRBJ2-2, with TRBD1 as a possible D gene (5 bases). Germline CDR1 LGHNA, CDR2 YNFKEQ. Deletions cut 0 bases from V and 7 bases from J, with 9 bases between. The CDR3 totals 14 residues. The CDR3 DNA sequence: TGTGCCAGCAGCCAAGACAGGGCCGGCGGGGAGCTGTTTTTT. Protein product: CASSQDRAGGELFF.

The chain recombines TRBV18 with TRBJ1-5; 9 bases are shared with TRBD1. Germline trimming cut 6 bases from V and 7 bases from J; bases unmatched to any gene: 10. The germline V gene encodes CDR1 KGHSH and CDR2 LQKENI. CDR3 size: 15 residues. This CDR3 is CASSPSGTGNQPQHF. Written as DNA, the CDR3 is TGTGCCAGCTCGCCTAGCGGGACAGGGAACCAGCCCCAGCATTTT.

The chain joins TRBV5-1 to TRBJ1-2; possibly TRBD1 for D (6 bases). The germline V and J ends were trimmed by 1 base and 8 bases, with 12 bases remaining between them. Germline V gene data show CDR1 as SGHRS and CDR2 as YFSETQ. The CDR3 totals 13 residues. CDR3 coding DNA: TGCGCCAGCAGCTTGATGGGGGCTAAAGGCTACACCTTC. Protein: CASSLMGAKGYTF.

The chain links TRBV5-6 to TRBJ1-2, with a weak D call TRBD1 (5 bases). CDR1 is SGHDT, CDR2 YYEEEE, per germline. V dropped 1 base and J dropped 7 bases, with 8 bases sitting between them. There are 12 residues in the CDR3. The CDR3 spells CASSLSDSGYTF. Here the CDR3 DNA reads TGTGCCAGCAGCTTGAGTGACAGTGGCTACACCTTC. The variable domain in full, completed from reference TRBV5-6 and TRBJ1-2, reads DAGVTQSPTHLIKTRGQQVTLRCSPKSGHDTVSWYQQALGQGPQFIFQYYEEEERQRGNFPDRFSGHQFPNYSSELNVNALLLGDSALYLCASSLSDSGYTFGSGTRLTVV.

The chain has TRBV18 and TRBJ2-7; no reliable D call. In germline, CDR1 is KGHSH, CDR2 LQKENI. The V gene lost 5 bases and the J gene lost 0 bases, with 8 bases spanning the gap. This CDR3 region has 13 residues. The CDR3 region is CASSKTDSYEQYF. The CDR3 DNA is TGTGCCAGCTCAAAAACGGACTCCTACGAGCAGTACTTC.

This clone was detected once. This chain uses TRBV19 with TRBJ1-2; D might be TRBD1 (5 bases). Trimming stripped 9 bases from V and 3 bases from J, with 14 bases between. Germline V gene sequence: CDR1 LNHDA, CDR2 SQIVND (reference sequence). The CDR3 contains 13 residues. The CDR3: CASTRVFDYGYTF. For the CDR3, the DNA is TGTGCCAGCACCAGGGTCTTCGACTATGGCTACACCTTC.

The rearrangement joins TRBV28 to TRBJ2-2, with 9 nucleotides matching TRBD1. V was clipped by 6 bases and J by 0 bases; unmatched bases: 5. The germline CDR1 and CDR2 sequences are MDHEN and SYDVKM. The CDR3 extends over 16 amino acids. CDR3 DNA: TGTGCCAGCAGGCCCAGGACAGGGGCGAACACCGGGGAGCTGTTTTTT. It translates to CASRPRTGANTGELFF.

V is TRBV6-5 and J is TRBJ2-7; TRBD1 matches at 9 bases. The ends lost 2 bases at V and 2 bases at J; junction bases unmatched: 7. CDR1 and CDR2 (germline): MNHEY, SVGAGI. The CDR3 sequence is 16 residues long. The CDR3 nucleotides read TGTGCCAGCAGTTACGACTCCGGGACAGGGCCCTACGAGCAGTACTTC. Its protein product is CASSYDSGTGPYEQYF.

V and J are TRBV5-8 and TRBJ2-3; D not resolved. The CDR3 totals 14 residues. Germline values: CDR1 SGHTS, CDR2 YDEGEE. Trimming removed 1 base at V and 1 base at J, with 7 bases between. The CDR3 bases are TGTGCCAGCAGCTTGTCCGTGGGCACAGATACGCAGTATTTT. As protein: CASSLSVGTDTQYF. The full variable domain, in which reference TRBV5-8 and TRBJ2-3 provide the parts outside the CDR3, is EAGVTQSPTHLIKTRGQQATLRCSPISGHTSVYWYQQALGLGLQFLLWYDEGEERNRGNFPPRFSGRQFPNYSSELNVNALELEDSALYLCASSLSVGTDTQYFGPGTRLTVL.

J is TRBJ2-1 and V is TRBV7-2; 9 bases map to TRBD2. The germline gives CDR1 SGHTA, CDR2 FQGNSA. V lost 2 bases, J lost 5 bases, and 7 bases stayed unmatched. The CDR3 consists of 16 residues. CDR3 in DNA: TGTGCCAGCAGCTTAATCCCAGCGGGGGGCCACAATGAGCAGTTCTTC. The encoded protein is CASSLIPAGGHNEQFF. The full variable domain, its missing parts supplied by reference TRBV7-2 and TRBJ2-1, is GAGVSQSPSNKVTEKGKDVELRCDPISGHTALYWYRQSLGQGLEFLIYFQGNSAPDKSGLPSDRFSAERTGGSVSTLTIQRTQQEDSAVYLCASSLIPAGGHNEQFFGPGTRLTVL.

The chain employs TRBV28 and TRBJ2-2; 9 bases agree with TRBD2. The CDR3 runs to 17 residues. The germline CDR1 and CDR2 sequences are MDHEN and SYDVKM. Trimming cost V 3 bases and J 4 bases; bases outside gene matches: 9. In DNA form, the CDR3 reads TGTGCCAGCAGTTTGGAACTAGGAGCGGGGGGCACCGGGGAGCTGTTTTTT. Its protein product is CASSLELGAGGTGELFF.

The chain is built from TRBV6-1 and TRBJ2-7; D might be TRBD2 (5 bases). This CDR3 has 13 amino acids. Trimming stripped 5 bases from V and 6 bases from J, with 14 bases between. Germline lookup yields CDR1 MNHNS and CDR2 SASEGT. CDR3 residues: CASSNGPGIEQYF. The DNA of the CDR3 is TGTGCCAGCAGTAACGGGCCGGGGATCGAGCAGTACTTC.

The CDR3 DNA is TGTGCCAGCAGCGTAGACCTCAGCCCCTACGAGCAGTACTTC. This gives the protein CASSVDLSPYEQYF. J is TRBJ2-7 and V is TRBV9; no clear D. Germline loops: CDR1 SGDLS, CDR2 YYNGEE. With 0 bases removed from V and 2 bases from J, the gap between germline ends came to 9 bases. CDR3 size: 14 residues.

V and J are TRBV19 and TRBJ2-1, with 12 bases aligning to TRBD1. J lost 12 bases, V lost 6 bases, and 9 bases had no gene match. Germline-derived CDR1 and CDR2 are LNHDA and SQIVND (reference sequence). The CDR3 contains 14 residues. CDR3 amino acids: CASRTGQGAGGQFF. CDR3 sequence (DNA): TGTGCCAGTAGAACGGGACAGGGGGCCGGGGGGCAGTTCTTC.

The V gene is TRBV19, the J gene TRBJ1-1, with D unresolved. Germline loops: CDR1 LNHDA, CDR2 SQIVND (reference sequence). Trimming removed 0 bases from V and 7 bases from J, with 9 bases in between. The length of the CDR3 is 13 residues. The DNA for the CDR3 is TGTGCCAGTAGTATAGAGTACGCCCGTGAAGCTTTCTTT. Its translation is CASSIEYAREAFF.

This clone was seen once. The chain recombines TRBV7-9 with TRBJ1-1; D remains ambiguous. Germline V gene lookup returns CDR1 SEHNR and CDR2 FQNEAQ (reference sequence). V was shortened by 2 bases and J by 7 bases, with 11 bases between the two germline ends. This CDR3 contains 13 residues. The DNA for the CDR3 is TGTGCCAGCAGCTTAACAGACGAAAGTGAAGCTTTCTTT. It yields the protein CASSLTDESEAFF. Full variable domain (remainder filled in from reference TRBV7-9 and TRBJ1-1): DTGVSQNPRHKITKRGQNVTFRCDPISEHNRLYWYRQTLGQGPEFLTYFQNEAQLEKSRLLSDRFSAERPKGSFSTLEIQRTEQGDSAMYLCASSLTDESEAFFGQGTRLTVV.

This clone was recorded only once. This chain links TRBV6-4 with TRBJ2-1, with D unresolved. This CDR3 spans 14 amino acids. Germline values: CDR1 MRHNA, CDR2 SNTAGT. Trimming removed 0 bases from V and 9 bases from J, with 12 bases in between. CDR3 amino acids: CASSDSSKDPEQFF. The DNA for the CDR3 is TGTGCCAGCAGTGACTCCTCAAAAGACCCTGAGCAGTTCTTC.

This CDR3 is CASSRQAVNEQFF. In nucleotides, the CDR3 is TGTGCCAGCAGTCGACAGGCTGTCAATGAGCAGTTCTTC. The chain uses TRBV2 and TRBJ2-1; D perhaps matches TRBD1 (6 bases). The germline CDR1 and CDR2 sequences are SNHLY and FYNNEI. Trimming pared 5 bases from V and 6 bases from J, leaving 11 bases between. This CDR3 region has 13 residues.

The V gene is TRBV28, the J gene TRBJ2-3; 8 nucleotides line up with TRBD1. The CDR3 is made up of 14 amino acids. The V gene end was trimmed by 4 bases and the J gene end by 1 base; junction bases not matched to a gene: 1. Germline V lookup: CDR1 MDHEN, CDR2 SYDVKM. The CDR3 loop reads CASSSGQGTDTQYF. CDR3 bases: TGTGCCAGCAGTTCGGGACAGGGCACAGATACGCAGTATTTT.

This clone was seen only a few times. The chain carries TRBV5-1 and TRBJ1-1; D may be TRBD1 (5 bases). Per germline, CDR1 SGHRS and CDR2 YFSETQ. The CDR3 is 15 residues long. Deletions cut 1 base from V and 2 bases from J, with 12 bases between. The CDR3 spells CASSLQGAINTEAFF. CDR3 DNA sequence: TGCGCCAGCAGCTTGCAGGGAGCGATTAACACTGAAGCTTTCTTT.

The rearrangement joins TRBV10-2 to TRBJ1-3; TRBD1 agrees at 7 bases. Germline V gene data show CDR1 as WSHSY and CDR2 as SAAADI. This CDR3 comprises 15 residues. After removal of 5 bases from V and 2 bases from J, the junction contained 6 bases not matched to a gene. The CDR3 coding sequence is TGCGCCAGCAGTTTAGAGGGGGCCACTGGAAACACCATATATTTT. It translates to CASSLEGATGNTIYF.

This clone came up a few times. The chain couples TRBV4-2 to TRBJ2-7; 8 bases agree with TRBD2. Looked up from germline, CDR1 is LGHNA and CDR2 is YNFKEQ. This CDR3 has 16 residues. With V trimmed by 3 bases and J by 3 bases, 10 bases remained unmatched. In nucleotides, the CDR3 is TGTGCCAGCAGCCAGGCCGGGACTAGGGGTGTCTACGAGCAGTACTTC. It yields the protein CASSQAGTRGVYEQYF.

The chain links TRBV11-1 to TRBJ2-3; D not certain. Deletions cut 4 bases from V and 4 bases from J, with 9 bases between. The CDR3 runs to 13 residues. CDR1 and CDR2 (germline): SGHAT, FQDESV (reference sequence). CDR3 in amino acids: CASSSTYADTQYF. CDR3 DNA sequence: TGTGCCAGCAGCTCCACATATGCAGATACGCAGTATTTT.

The V and J genes are TRBV10-3 and TRBJ1-1; 7 positions match TRBD1. The V gene's germline CDR1 is ENHRY and CDR2 SYGVKD. Unmatched junction bases numbered 11, after V lost 2 bases and J lost 5 bases. There are 16 residues in the CDR3. The CDR3 sequence: CAISEPVTGPGTEAFF. The DNA of the CDR3 is TGTGCCATCAGTGAGCCCGTGACAGGGCCGGGAACTGAAGCTTTCTTT.

The V gene is TRBV28, the J gene TRBJ2-2; perhaps TRBD2 as D (5 bases). Between the trimmed V and J ends, which lost 6 bases and 5 bases, there was a span of 10 bases. The CDR3 length is 13 residues. Germline V lookup: CDR1 MDHEN, CDR2 SYDVKM. CDR3 in amino acids: CASSLGGTGELFF. The CDR3 bases are TGTGCCAGCAGCCTAGGAGGAACCGGGGAGCTGTTTTTT. The full variable domain, rest sourced from reference TRBV28 and TRBJ2-2, is DVKVTQSSRYLVKRTGEKVFLECVQDMDHENMFWYRQDPGLGLRLIYFSYDVKMKEKGDIPEGYSVSREKKERFSLILESASTNQTSMYLCASSLGGTGELFFGEGSRLTVL.